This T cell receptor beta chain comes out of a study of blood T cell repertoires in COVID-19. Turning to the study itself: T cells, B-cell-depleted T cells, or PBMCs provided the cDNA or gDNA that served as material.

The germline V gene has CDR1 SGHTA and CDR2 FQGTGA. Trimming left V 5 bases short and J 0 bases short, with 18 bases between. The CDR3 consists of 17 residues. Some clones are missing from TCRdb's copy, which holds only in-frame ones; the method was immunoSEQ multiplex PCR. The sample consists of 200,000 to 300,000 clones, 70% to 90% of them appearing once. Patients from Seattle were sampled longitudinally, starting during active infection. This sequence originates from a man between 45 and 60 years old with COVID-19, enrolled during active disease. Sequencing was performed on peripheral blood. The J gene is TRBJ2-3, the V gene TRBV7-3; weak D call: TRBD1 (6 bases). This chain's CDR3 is CASSPTYREKSTDTQYF. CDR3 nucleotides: TGTGCCAGCAGCCCTACCTACAGGGAAAAGAGCACAGATACGCAGTATTTT.